Shown below are 8 T cell receptor beta chains from a single sample sequenced in a study of early T cells in non-severe SARS-CoV-2 infection. Using its own MiXCR run on the 5' RACE reads, TCRdb lists one record per CDR3 protein. The repertoire holds about 100,000 distinct CDR3 sequences, roughly an eighth seen once, with 2% to 2.5% in the top ten. Sequenced input: whole blood. All receptors derive from an adult who was a healthcare worker with PCR-confirmed SARS-CoV-2 infection or an uninfected control (not recorded which).

There are many counts of this clonotype. The V call is TRBV20-1, the J call TRBJ2-1, with a weak D call TRBD2 (5 bases). Trimming took 5 bases from V and 2 from J, leaving 16 bases between them. This CDR3 spans 15 amino acids. Per the germline V gene, CDR1 is DFQATT and CDR2 is SNEGSKA (reference sequence). CDR3 sequence (DNA): TGCAGTGCTGAAAAGTACGCACTAGCCTACAATGAGCAGTTCTTC. It yields the protein CSAEKYALAYNEQFF.

This clonotype was counted a few times. J is TRBJ1-3 and V is TRBV9; D is perhaps TRBD1 (5 bases). Germline V gives CDR1 SGDLS, CDR2 YYNGEE. CDR3 length equals 13 residues. Trimming pared 7 bases from V and 0 bases from J, leaving 8 bases between. CDR3 loop: CASSDSSGNTIYF. Here the CDR3 DNA reads TGTGCCAGCTCCGACAGCTCTGGAAACACCATATATTTT.

The chain links TRBV15 to TRBJ2-1; a weak D match, TRBD2 (5 bases). The length of the CDR3 is 14 residues. V was shortened by 0 bases and J by 12 bases, with 15 bases between the two germline ends. In germline, CDR1 is LNHNV, CDR2 YYDKDF (reference sequence). The CDR3 DNA reads TGTGCCACCAGCAGAGATTTCTCAGACGGAGGGCAGTTCTTC. This codes for CATSRDFSDGGQFF.

This clonotype occurred a few times. The chain employs TRBV12-3 or TRBV12-4 and TRBJ2-5; 9 bases match TRBD2. The CDR3 contains 14 residues. The V gene end was trimmed by 5 bases and the J gene end by 3 bases; junction bases not matched to a gene: 4. The CDR3 protein is CASSMTSGEETQYF. In DNA, the CDR3 is TGTGCCAGCAGTATGACTAGCGGAGAAGAGACCCAGTACTTC.

This clonotype came up a few times. V gene TRBV18 combines with J gene TRBJ2-7; D not certain. Germline assignment: CDR1 KGHSH and CDR2 LQKENI. V dropped 2 bases and J dropped 6 bases, with 11 bases sitting between them. This CDR3 region has 13 residues. CDR3 in DNA: TGTGCCAGCTCACCATTAATGGCGGCCGAGCAGTACTTC. It translates to CASSPLMAAEQYF.

This clonotype came up many times. V and J are TRBV4-1 and TRBJ2-4, with TRBD2 as a possible D gene (6 bases). The CDR3 is made up of 18 amino acids. The germline CDR1 and CDR2 sequences are MGHRA and YSYEKL. Trimming removed 1 base from V and 2 bases from J, with 18 bases in between. CDR3 DNA sequence: TGCGCCAGCAGCCAAGGGATAGCGCGGGGAGGTCCCAAAAACATTCAGTACTTC. It encodes CASSQGIARGGPKNIQYF.

In its sample, this clonotype was seen many times. The V gene is TRBV29-1, the J gene TRBJ1-2; D is possibly TRBD1 (5 bases). CDR3 length equals 14 residues. Per the germline V gene, CDR1 is SQVTM and CDR2 is ANQGSEA. The V end lost 4 bases, the J end lost 0 bases, and 12 bases lay between the germline ends. The CDR3 region has the DNA TGCAGCGTTGCGGGGGAGCGGGCTAACTATGGCTACACCTTC. Its protein is CSVAGERANYGYTF.

This clonotype was detected many times. The chain is built from TRBV29-1 and TRBJ2-7; 7 bases line up with TRBD1. V dropped 6 bases and J dropped 2; count of bases not matched to a gene: 7. Germline V gives CDR1 SQVTM, CDR2 ANQGSEA. The CDR3 runs to 13 residues. The CDR3 nucleotides are TGCAGCGTCACCGGGACAGCCGCCTACGAGCAGTACTTC. As protein: CSVTGTAAYEQYF.